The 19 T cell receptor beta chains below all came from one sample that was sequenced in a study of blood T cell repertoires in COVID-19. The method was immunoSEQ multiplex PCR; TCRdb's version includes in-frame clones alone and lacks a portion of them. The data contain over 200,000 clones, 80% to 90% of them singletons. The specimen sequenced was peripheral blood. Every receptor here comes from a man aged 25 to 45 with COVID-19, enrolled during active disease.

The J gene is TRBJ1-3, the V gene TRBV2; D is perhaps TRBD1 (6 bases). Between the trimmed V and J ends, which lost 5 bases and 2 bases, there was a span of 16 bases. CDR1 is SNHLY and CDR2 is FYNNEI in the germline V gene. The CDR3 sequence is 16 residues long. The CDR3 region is CASSPPTGLTGNTIYF. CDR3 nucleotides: TGTGCCAGCAGTCCACCTACAGGGCTCACTGGAAACACCATATATTTT.

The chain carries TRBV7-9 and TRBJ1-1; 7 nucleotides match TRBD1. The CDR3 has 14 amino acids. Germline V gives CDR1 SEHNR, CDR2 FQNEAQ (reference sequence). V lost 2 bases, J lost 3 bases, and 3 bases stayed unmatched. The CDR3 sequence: CASSLYTGDTEAFF. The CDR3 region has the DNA TGTGCCAGCAGCTTATATACAGGGGACACTGAAGCTTTCTTT.

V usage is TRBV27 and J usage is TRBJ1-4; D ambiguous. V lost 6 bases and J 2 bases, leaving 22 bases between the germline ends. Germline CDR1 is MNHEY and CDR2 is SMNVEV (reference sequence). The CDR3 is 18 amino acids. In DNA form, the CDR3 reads TGTGCCAGCAGCCTAAAGTCCAGAGTTGGAGGGACTAATGAAAAACTGTTTTTT. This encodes CASSLKSRVGGTNEKLFF.

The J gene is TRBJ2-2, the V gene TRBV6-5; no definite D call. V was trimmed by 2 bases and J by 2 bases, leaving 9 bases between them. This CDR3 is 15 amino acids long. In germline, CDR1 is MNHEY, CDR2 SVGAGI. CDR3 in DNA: TGTGCCAGCAGTTACCGAGCCCGAAACACCGGGGAGCTGTTTTTT. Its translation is CASSYRARNTGELFF.

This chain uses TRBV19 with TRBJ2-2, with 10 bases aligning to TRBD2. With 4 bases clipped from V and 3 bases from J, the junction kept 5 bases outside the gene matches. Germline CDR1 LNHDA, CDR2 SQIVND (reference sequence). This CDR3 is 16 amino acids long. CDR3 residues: CASSKSTSGYTGELFF. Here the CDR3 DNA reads TGTGCCAGTAGTAAATCGACTAGCGGGTACACCGGGGAGCTGTTTTTT.

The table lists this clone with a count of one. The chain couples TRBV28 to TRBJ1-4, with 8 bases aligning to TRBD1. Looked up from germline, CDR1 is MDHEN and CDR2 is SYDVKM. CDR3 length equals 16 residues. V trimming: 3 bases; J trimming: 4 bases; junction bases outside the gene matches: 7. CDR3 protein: CASSFMQGAINEKLFF. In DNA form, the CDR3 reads TGTGCCAGCAGTTTTATGCAGGGGGCGATTAATGAAAAACTGTTTTTT.

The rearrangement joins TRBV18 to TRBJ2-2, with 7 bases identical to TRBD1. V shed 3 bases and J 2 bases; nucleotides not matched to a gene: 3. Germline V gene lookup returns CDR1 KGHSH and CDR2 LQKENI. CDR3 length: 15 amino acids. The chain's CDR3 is CASSPQGDNTGELFF. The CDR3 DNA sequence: TGTGCCAGCTCACCGCAGGGGGACAACACCGGGGAGCTGTTTTTT.

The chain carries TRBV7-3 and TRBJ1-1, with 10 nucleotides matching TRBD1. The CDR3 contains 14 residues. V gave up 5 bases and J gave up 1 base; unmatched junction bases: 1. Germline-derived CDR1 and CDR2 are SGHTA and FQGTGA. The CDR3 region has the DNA TGTGCCAGCAGCCGGACAGGGGGGAACACTGAAGCTTTCTTT. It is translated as CASSRTGGNTEAFF. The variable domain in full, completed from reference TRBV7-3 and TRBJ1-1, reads GAGVSQTPSNKVTEKGKYVELRCDPISGHTALYWYRQSLGQGPEFLIYFQGTGAADDSGLPNDRFFAVRPEGSVSTLKIQRTERGDSAVYLCASSRTGGNTEAFFGQGTRLTVV.

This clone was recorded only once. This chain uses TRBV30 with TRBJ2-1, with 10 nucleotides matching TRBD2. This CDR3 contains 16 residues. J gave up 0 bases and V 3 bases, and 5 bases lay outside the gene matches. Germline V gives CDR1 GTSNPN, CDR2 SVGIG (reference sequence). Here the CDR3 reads CAWSGLAEISYNEQFF. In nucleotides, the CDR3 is TGTGCCTGGAGCGGACTAGCGGAGATCTCCTACAATGAGCAGTTCTTC.

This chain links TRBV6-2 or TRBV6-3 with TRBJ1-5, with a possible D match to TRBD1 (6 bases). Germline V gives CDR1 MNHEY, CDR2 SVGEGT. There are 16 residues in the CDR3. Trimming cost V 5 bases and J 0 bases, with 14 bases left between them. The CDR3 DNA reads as TGTGCCAGCAGTCAACGACAGGCAGTTAGCAATCAGCCCCAGCATTTT. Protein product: CASSQRQAVSNQPQHF.

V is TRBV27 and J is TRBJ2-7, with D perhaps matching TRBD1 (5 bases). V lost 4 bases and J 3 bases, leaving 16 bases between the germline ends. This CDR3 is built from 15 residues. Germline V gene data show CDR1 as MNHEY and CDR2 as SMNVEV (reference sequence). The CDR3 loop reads CASSSLGASDYEQYF. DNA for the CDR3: TGTGCCAGCAGTTCTCTTGGGGCCTCAGACTACGAGCAGTACTTC.

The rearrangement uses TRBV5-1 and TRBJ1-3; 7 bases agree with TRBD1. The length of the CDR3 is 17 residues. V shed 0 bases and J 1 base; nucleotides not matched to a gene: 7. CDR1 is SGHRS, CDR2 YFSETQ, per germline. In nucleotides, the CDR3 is TGCGCCAGCAGCTTGGAAACTGACAGGGTGTCTGGAAACACCATATATTTT. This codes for CASSLETDRVSGNTIYF.

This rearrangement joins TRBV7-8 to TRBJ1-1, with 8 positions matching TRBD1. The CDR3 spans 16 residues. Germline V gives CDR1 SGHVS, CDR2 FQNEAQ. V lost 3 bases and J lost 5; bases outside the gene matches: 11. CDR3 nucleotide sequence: TGTGCCAGCAGCTTGGACAGGGATCCTCTAGGGACTGAAGCTTTCTTT. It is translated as CASSLDRDPLGTEAFF.

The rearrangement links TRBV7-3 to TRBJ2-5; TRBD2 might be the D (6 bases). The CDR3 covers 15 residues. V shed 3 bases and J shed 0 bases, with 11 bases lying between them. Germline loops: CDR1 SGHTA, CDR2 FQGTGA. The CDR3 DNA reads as TGTGCCAGCAGCTTTAACGGAGGGTACCAAGAGACCCAGTACTTC. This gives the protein CASSFNGGYQETQYF.

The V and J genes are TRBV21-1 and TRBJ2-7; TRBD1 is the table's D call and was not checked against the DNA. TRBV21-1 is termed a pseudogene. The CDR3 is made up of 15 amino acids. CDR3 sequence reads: CATLHLGQNVDEQYF. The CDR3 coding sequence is TGTGCCACCCTGCATCTTGGACAGAATGTCGACGAGCAGTACTTC.

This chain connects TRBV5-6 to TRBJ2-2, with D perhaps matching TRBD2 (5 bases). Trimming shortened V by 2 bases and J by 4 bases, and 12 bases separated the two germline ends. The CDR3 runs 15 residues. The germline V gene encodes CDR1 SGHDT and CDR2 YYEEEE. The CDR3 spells CASSLGGLVTGELFF. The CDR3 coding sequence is TGTGCCAGCAGCTTAGGCGGGCTAGTCACCGGGGAGCTGTTTTTT.

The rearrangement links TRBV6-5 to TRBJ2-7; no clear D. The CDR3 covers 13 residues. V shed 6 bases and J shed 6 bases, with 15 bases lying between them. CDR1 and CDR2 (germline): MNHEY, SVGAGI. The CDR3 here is CASRSRDMVEQYF. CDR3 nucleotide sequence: TGTGCCAGCAGGTCTCGCGATATGGTCGAGCAGTACTTC.

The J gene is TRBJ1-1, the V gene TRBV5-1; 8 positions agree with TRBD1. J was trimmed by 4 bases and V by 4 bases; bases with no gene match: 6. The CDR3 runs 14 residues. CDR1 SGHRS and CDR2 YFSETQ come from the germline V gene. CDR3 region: CASSDRGAGTEAFF. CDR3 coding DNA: TGCGCCAGCAGCGACAGGGGTGCGGGCACTGAAGCTTTCTTT.

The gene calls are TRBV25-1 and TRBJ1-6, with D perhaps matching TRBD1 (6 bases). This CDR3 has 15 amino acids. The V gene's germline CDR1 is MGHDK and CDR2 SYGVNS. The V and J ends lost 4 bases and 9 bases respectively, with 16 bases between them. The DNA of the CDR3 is TGTGCCAGCAGTGCCTCGACAGGATTACGTTCACCCCTCCACTTT. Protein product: CASSASTGLRSPLHF.